The rows below give T cell receptor beta chains drawn from one sample of a study of T-cell reconstitution after alpha-beta-depleted transplantation in children. TCRdb ran MiXCR on the PCR reads and lists one entry per CDR3 protein. The top ten hold roughly 14% of the sample, which has around 580,000 distinct CDR3 sequences, 20% to 25% seen once. The sample consisted of PBMCs, mostly from graft donor cells, taken 360 days after TCRalphabeta/CD19-depleted stem cell transplant. The receptor set was obtained from a boy under three years old who had a stem cell transplant for acute myeloid leukemia, so the T cells may come from the graft donor. The CDR3 runs from the conserved cysteine through the conserved F or W. A D gene is named only where the DNA matches it firmly. Not every row has a clone size; where given, it reads once, few, many or a size class.

clone_size: many
v_call: TRBV2
d_call: TRBD1
j_call: TRBJ1-1
cdr3_aa: CASARGTATEAFF
cdr3_nt: TGTGCCAGCGCACGGGGGACAGCCACAGAAGCTTTCTTT

clone_size: NA
v_call: TRBV7-2
d_call: NA
j_call: TRBJ2-7
cdr3_aa: CASSSRAPTGPRNEQYF
cdr3_nt: TGTGCCAGCAGCTCACGGGCTCCCACCGGACCACGTAACGAGCAGTACTTC

clone_size: NA
v_call: TRBV11-1
d_call: NA
j_call: TRBJ1-4
cdr3_aa: CASSLAHWDGATNEKLFF
cdr3_nt: TGTGCCAGCAGCTTAGCCCACTGGGACGGCGCAACTAATGAAAAACTGTTTTTT

clone_size: once
v_call: TRBV5-1
d_call: NA
j_call: TRBJ2-3
cdr3_aa: CASSLVSRGWGPDTQYF
cdr3_nt: TGCGCCAGCAGCTTGGTGTCGCGGGGCTGGGGCCCAGATACGCAGTATTTT

clone_size: few
v_call: TRBV15
d_call: TRBD2
j_call: TRBJ2-1
cdr3_aa: CATSSPGGARNNEQFF
cdr3_nt: TGTGCCACCAGCAGTCCCGGGGGGGCACGGAATAATGAGCAGTTCTTC

clone_size: many
v_call: TRBV27
d_call: TRBD2
j_call: TRBJ2-7
cdr3_aa: CASSPIGGAGEQYF
cdr3_nt: TGTGCCAGCAGTCCAATCGGGGGGGCAGGTGAGCAGTACTTC

clone_size: many
v_call: TRBV12-3/TRBV12-4
d_call: NA
j_call: TRBJ2-1
cdr3_aa: CASSFRGRVSYNEQFF
cdr3_nt: TGTGCCAGCAGTTTTCGGGGGCGGGTATCCTACAATGAGCAGTTCTTC

clone_size: many
v_call: TRBV6-5
d_call: NA
j_call: TRBJ1-1
cdr3_aa: CASSHGGDSVKAFF
cdr3_nt: TGTGCCAGCAGCCACGGGGGAGACAGCGTGAAAGCTTTCTTT

clone_size: many
v_call: TRBV11-1
d_call: TRBD2
j_call: TRBJ2-1
cdr3_aa: CASRPSGGPKNEQFF
cdr3_nt: TGTGCCAGCAGACCATCGGGGGGGCCTAAAAATGAGCAGTTCTTC

clone_size: many
v_call: TRBV11-2
d_call: NA
j_call: TRBJ2-3
cdr3_aa: CASSVRSGGRGDTQYF
cdr3_nt: TGTGCCAGCAGCGTAAGGTCCGGGGGGCGTGGAGATACGCAGTATTTT

clone_size: few
v_call: TRBV20-1
d_call: NA
j_call: TRBJ2-2
cdr3_aa: CSAHDRGGTGELFF
cdr3_nt: TGCAGTGCGCACGACAGGGGAGGGACCGGGGAGCTGTTTTTT

clone_size: few
v_call: TRBV29-1
d_call: NA
j_call: TRBJ2-1
cdr3_aa: CSVVGTGPTYNEQFF
cdr3_nt: TGCAGCGTTGTGGGTACGGGGCCAACCTACAATGAGCAGTTCTTC

clone_size: many
v_call: TRBV12-3/TRBV12-4
d_call: NA
j_call: TRBJ1-5
cdr3_aa: CASTGLGSNQPQHF
cdr3_nt: TGTGCCAGCACGGGTCTCGGGAGTAATCAGCCCCAGCATTTT

clone_size: many
v_call: TRBV12-3/TRBV12-4
d_call: NA
j_call: TRBJ1-1
cdr3_aa: CASSLRIIQGWNTEAFF
cdr3_nt: TGTGCCAGCAGTCTTCGGATTATACAGGGCTGGAACACTGAAGCTTTCTTT

clone_size: many
v_call: TRBV15
d_call: NA
j_call: TRBJ2-1
cdr3_aa: CATSREWGFYNEQFF
cdr3_nt: TGTGCCACCAGCAGAGAGTGGGGGTTCTACAATGAGCAGTTCTTC

clone_size: once
v_call: TRBV11-2
d_call: NA
j_call: TRBJ2-3
cdr3_aa: CASSLGGEAADTQYF
cdr3_nt: TGTGCCAGCAGCTTAGGCGGCGAAGCGGCAGATACGCAGTATTTT